Following are 2 T cell receptor beta chains from one sample sequenced in a study of cytomegalovirus exposure and HLA in healthy donors. The study ran its PCR with 60 Vbeta and 13 Jbeta primers. This table comes from immunoSEQ multiplex PCR, and its TCRdb copy is limited to in-frame clones, with some not included. The sample includes 150,000 to 200,000 clones, approximately 80% seen only once; the top ten take around 1.4%. Input material: PBMCs. These receptors all stem from a girl between 10 and 17 years old in good health and CMV-seropositive.

This chain links TRBV5-4 with TRBJ2-7; D remains unclear. Trimming took off 2 bases at V and 2 bases at J, with 8 bases between the two ends. This CDR3 has 13 amino acids. Germline V gene data show CDR1 as SGHNT and CDR2 as YYREEE (reference sequence). CDR3 sequence (DNA): TGTGCCAGCAGCTTCGGTGTCACCTACGAGCAGTACTTC. It is translated as CASSFGVTYEQYF.

This clone has just a few counts. The gene calls are TRBV27 and TRBJ1-5; 10 bases line up with TRBD1. The CDR3 has 15 residues. The junction had 5 bases not matched to a gene; V was cut back by 7 bases and J by 2 bases. Germline V gene lookup returns CDR1 MNHEY and CDR2 SMNVEV (reference sequence). The DNA for the CDR3 is TGTGCCAGCACCTCAGGGACAGGGGGCAATCAGCCCCAGCATTTT. It yields the protein CASTSGTGGNQPQHF.